This T cell receptor beta chain comes out of a study of blood T cells in healthy people across ages. V gave up 3 bases and J gave up 5 bases, with 16 bases separating them. Germline V CDR1 and CDR2: MGHDK, SYGVNS. The CDR3 spans 15 residues. There were healthy Caucasian individuals from Russia, aged roughly 6 to 90, serving as donors. For this clonotype: Its antigen is not identified.

A second PCR of 7 to 11 cycles used a sample-barcoded 5' primer and a J-beta primer mix. TCRdb re-called the 5' RACE reads through MiXCR, storing one row per CDR3 protein. The sample lists 1 million or so distinct CDR3 sequences, almost 25% occurring once. General study results and limits: Strong correlation existed between TCR beta diversity and naive T cell percentage. PBMCs went unsorted, and a conclusive naive versus antigen-experienced comparison was therefore prevented.

Separately, the same data were catalogued under a study of T cells of mothers and their children.

This receptor was obtained from a girl aged 2 to 9 in good health. The specimen sequenced was blood. The chain carries TRBV25-1 and TRBJ2-5, with D perhaps TRBD1 (5 bases). CDR3 region: CASSDTSAAGETQYF. The CDR3 DNA reads TGTGCCAGCAGTGATACCAGCGCAGCAGGGGAGACCCAGTACTTC.